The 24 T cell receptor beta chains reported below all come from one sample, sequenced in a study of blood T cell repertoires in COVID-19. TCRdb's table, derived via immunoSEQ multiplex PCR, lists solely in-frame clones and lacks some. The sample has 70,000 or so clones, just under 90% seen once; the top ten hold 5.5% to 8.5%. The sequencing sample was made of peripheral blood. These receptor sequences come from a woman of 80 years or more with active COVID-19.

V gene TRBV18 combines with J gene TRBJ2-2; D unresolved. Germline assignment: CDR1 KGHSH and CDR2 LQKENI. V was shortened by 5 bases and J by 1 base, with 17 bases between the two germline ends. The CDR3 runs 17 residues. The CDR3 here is CASSSPSRRGNTGELFF. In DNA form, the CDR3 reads TGTGCCAGCTCATCCCCGTCGCGGCGAGGGAACACCGGGGAGCTGTTTTTT.

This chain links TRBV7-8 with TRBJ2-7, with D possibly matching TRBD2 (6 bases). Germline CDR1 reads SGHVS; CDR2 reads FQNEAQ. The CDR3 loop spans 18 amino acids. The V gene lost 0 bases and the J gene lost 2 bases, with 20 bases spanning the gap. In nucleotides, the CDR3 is TGTGCCAGCAGCTTAGCGGCCCCTCAGCGGGTAACTACCTACGAGCAGTACTTC. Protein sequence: CASSLAAPQRVTTYEQYF.

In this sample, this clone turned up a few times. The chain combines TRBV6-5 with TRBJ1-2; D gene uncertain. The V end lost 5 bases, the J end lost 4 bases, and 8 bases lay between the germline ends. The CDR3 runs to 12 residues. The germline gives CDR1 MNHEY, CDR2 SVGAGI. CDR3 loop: CASSPATYGYTF. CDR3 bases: TGTGCCAGCAGTCCAGCGACCTATGGCTACACCTTC.

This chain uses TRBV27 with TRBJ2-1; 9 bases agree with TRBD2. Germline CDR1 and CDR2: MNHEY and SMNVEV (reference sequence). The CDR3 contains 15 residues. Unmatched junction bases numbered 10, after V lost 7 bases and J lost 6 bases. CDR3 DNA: TGTGCCAGCACTCTAGCGGGAATTGGATCCAATGAGCAGTTCTTC. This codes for CASTLAGIGSNEQFF.

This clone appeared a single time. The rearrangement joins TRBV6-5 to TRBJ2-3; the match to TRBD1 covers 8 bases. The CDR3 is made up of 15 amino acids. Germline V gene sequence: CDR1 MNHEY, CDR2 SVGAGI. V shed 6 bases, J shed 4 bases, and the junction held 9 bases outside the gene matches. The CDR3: CASRGRTGYADTQYF. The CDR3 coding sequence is TGTGCCAGCAGGGGTCGGACAGGGTATGCAGATACGCAGTATTTT.

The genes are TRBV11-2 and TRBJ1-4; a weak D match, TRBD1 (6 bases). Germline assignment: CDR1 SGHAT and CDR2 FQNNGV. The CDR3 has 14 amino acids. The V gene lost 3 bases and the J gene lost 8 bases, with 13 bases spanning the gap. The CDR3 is CASSLGTIGEKLFF. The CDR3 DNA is TGTGCCAGCAGCTTGGGGACAATCGGGGAAAAACTGTTTTTT.

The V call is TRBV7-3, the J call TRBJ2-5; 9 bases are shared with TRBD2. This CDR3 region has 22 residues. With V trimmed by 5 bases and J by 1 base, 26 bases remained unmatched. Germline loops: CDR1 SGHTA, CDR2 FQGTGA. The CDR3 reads CASSPPGLAGSNVIWAQETQYF. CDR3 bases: TGTGCCAGCAGCCCGCCCGGGCTAGCGGGATCCAATGTCATTTGGGCCCAAGAGACCCAGTACTTC.

In DNA form, the CDR3 reads TGTGCCAGCAGCTACGGGCCAGGGAATGAGCAGTTCTTC. Protein: CASSYGPGNEQFF. This chain links TRBV7-3 with TRBJ2-1, with a possible D match to TRBD1 (5 bases). The germline gives CDR1 SGHTA, CDR2 FQGTGA. CDR3 size: 13 residues. V was trimmed by 4 bases and J by 7 bases, leaving 11 bases between them.

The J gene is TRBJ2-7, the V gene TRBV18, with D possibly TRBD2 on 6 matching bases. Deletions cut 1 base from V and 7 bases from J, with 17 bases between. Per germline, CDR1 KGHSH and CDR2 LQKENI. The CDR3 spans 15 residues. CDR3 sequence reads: CASSPLIAAPEEQYF. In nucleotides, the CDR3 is TGTGCCAGCTCACCACTAATAGCGGCCCCGGAGGAGCAGTACTTC. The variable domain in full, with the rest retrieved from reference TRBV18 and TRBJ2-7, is NAGVMQNPRHLVRRRGQEARLRCSPMKGHSHVYWYRQLPEEGLKFMVYLQKENIIDESGMPKERFSAEFPKEGPSILRIQQVVRGDSAAYFCASSPLIAAPEEQYFGPGTRLTVT.

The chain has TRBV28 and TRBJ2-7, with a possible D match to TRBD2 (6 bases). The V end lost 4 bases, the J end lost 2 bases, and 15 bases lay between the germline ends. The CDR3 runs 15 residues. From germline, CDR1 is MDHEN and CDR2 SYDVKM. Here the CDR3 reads CASSSTGGATYEQYF. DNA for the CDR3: TGTGCCAGCAGTTCCACCGGCGGGGCAACCTACGAGCAGTACTTC.

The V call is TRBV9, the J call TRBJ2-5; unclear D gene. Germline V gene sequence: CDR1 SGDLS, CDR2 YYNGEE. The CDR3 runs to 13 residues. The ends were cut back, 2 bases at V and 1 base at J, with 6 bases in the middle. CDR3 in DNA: TGTGCCAGCAGCGTGTCCAGCCAAGAGACCCAGTACTTC. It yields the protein CASSVSSQETQYF.

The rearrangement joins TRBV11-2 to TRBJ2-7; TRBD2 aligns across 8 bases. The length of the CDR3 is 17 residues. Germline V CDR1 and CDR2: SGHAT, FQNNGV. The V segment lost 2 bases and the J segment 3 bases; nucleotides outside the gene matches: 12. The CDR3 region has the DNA TGTGCCAGCAGCTTAACGGCGGCGGGGGGACATCGCTACGAGCAGTACTTC. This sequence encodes CASSLTAAGGHRYEQYF.

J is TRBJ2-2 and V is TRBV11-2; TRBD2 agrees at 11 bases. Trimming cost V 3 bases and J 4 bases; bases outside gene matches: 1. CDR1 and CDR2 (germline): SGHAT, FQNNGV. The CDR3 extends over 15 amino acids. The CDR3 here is CASSFSGRVTGELFF. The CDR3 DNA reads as TGTGCCAGCAGCTTTAGCGGGAGGGTCACCGGGGAGCTGTTTTTT.

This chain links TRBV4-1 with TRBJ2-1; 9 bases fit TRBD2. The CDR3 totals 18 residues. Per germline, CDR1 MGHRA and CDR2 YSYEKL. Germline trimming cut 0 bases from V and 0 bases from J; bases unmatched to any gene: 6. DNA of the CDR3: TGCGCCAGCAGCCAAGAACCGGGACTAGCTCTCTCCTACAATGAGCAGTTCTTC. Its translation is CASSQEPGLALSYNEQFF.

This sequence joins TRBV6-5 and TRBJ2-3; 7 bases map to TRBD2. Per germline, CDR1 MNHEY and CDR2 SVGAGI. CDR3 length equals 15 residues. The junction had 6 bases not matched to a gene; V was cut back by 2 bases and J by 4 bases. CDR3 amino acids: CASSYGGVGSDTQYF. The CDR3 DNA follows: TGTGCCAGCAGTTACGGGGGGGTTGGGTCAGATACGCAGTATTTT.

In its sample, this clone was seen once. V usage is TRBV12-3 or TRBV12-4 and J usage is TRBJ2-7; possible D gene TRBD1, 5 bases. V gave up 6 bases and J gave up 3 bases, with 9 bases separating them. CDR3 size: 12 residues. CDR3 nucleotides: TGTGCCAGCAGCGACAGAGACTACGAGCAGTACTTC. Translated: CASSDRDYEQYF.

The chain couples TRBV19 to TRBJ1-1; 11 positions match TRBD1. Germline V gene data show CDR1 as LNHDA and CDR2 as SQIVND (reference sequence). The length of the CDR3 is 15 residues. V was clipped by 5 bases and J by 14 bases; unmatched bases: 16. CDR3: CASSPDRGTGGRRFF. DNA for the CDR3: TGTGCCAGTAGTCCCGACCGAGGGACAGGGGGTCGGAGGTTCTTT. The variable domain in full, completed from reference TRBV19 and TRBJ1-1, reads DGGITQSPKYLFRKEGQNVTLSCEQNLNHDAMYWYRQDPGQGLRLIYYSQIVNDFQKGDIAEGYSVSREKKESFPLTVTSAQKNPTAFYLCASSPDRGTGGRRFFGQGTRLTVV.

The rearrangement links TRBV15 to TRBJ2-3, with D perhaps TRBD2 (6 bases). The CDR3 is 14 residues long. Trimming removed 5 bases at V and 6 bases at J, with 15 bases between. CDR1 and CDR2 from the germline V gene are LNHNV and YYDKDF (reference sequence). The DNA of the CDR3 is TGTGCCACCAGCCGGGACTTCAGCATCGATACGCAGTATTTT. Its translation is CATSRDFSIDTQYF.

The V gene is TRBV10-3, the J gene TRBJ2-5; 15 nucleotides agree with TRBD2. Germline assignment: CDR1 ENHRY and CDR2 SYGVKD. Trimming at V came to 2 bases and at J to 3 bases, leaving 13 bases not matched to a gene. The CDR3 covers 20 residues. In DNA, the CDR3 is TGTGCCATCAGTGAGCGGGGACTAGCGGGAGGAGTGGGGTCGAAAGAGACCCAGTACTTC. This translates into CAISERGLAGGVGSKETQYF.

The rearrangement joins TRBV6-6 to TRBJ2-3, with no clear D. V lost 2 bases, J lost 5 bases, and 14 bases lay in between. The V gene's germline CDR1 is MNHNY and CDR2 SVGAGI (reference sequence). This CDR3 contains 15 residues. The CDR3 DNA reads TGTGCCAGCAGTTACCCTGACATACAGAGAGATACGCAGTATTTT. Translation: CASSYPDIQRDTQYF.

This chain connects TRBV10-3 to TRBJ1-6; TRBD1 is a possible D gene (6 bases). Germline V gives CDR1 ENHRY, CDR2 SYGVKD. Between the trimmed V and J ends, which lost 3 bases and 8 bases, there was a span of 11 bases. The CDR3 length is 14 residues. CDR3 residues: CAISENRDYSPLHF. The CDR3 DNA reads TGTGCCATCAGTGAAAACAGGGATTATTCACCCCTCCACTTT.

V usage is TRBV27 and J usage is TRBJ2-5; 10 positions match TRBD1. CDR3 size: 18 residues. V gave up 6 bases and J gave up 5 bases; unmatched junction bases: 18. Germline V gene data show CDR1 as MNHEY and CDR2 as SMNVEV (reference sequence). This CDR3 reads CASSRPPLSGTGVETQYF. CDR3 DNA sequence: TGTGCCAGCAGCCGACCACCACTATCCGGGACAGGGGTGGAGACCCAGTACTTC.

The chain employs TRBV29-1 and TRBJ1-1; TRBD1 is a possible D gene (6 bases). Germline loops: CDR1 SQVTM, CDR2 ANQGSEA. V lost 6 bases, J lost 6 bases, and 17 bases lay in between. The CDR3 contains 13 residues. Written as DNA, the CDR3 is TGCAGCGTCGTCAGGGGTGGGCGCGCTGAAGCTTTCTTT. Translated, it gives CSVVRGGRAEAFF.

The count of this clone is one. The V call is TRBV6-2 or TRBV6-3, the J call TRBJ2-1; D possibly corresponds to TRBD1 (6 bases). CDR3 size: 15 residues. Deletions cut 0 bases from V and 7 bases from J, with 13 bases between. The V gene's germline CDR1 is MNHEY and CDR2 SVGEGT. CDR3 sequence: CASSYSPGAGNEQFF. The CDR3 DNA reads TGTGCCAGCAGTTACTCGCCAGGGGCTGGGAATGAGCAGTTCTTC.